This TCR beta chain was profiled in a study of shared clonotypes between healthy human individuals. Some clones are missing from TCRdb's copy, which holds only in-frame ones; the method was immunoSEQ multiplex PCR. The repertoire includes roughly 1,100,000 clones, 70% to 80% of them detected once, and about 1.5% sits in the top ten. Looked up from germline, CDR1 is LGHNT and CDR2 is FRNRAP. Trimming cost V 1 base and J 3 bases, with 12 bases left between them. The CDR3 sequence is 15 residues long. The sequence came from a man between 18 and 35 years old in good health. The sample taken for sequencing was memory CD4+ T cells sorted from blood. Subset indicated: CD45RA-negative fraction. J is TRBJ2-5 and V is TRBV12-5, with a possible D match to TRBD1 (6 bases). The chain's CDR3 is CASGLGQVGEETQYF. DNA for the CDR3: TGTGCTAGTGGTTTGGGACAGGTGGGCGAAGAGACCCAGTACTTC.